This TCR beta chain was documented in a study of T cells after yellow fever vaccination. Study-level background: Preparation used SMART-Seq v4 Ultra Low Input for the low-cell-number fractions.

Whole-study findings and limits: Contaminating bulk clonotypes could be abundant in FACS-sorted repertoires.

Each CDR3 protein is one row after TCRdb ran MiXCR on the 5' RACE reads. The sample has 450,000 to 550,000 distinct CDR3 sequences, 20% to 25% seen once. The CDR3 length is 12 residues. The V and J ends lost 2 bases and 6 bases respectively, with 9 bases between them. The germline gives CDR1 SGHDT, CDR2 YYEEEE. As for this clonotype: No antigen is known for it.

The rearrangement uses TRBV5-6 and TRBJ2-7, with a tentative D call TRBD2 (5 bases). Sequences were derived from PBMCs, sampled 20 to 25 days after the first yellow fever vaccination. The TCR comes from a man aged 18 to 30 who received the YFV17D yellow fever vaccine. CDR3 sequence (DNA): TGTGCCAGCAGCTTACTAGAACGCGAGCAGTACGTC. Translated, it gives CASSLLEREQYV.